This T cell receptor beta chain was sequenced for a study of blood T cell repertoires in COVID-19. Background on the study: Samples of COVID-19 (acute and convalescent) were obtained from the United States, Italy and Spain. Sources were T cells, B-cell-depleted T cells, or PBMCs; the material itself was cDNA or gDNA.

Original methodology: Estimation of nucleated cell counts was performed using reference gene primer amplification. The protocol was immunoSEQ multiplex PCR, while the TCRdb copy is restricted to in-frame clones and leaves out a portion. V and J calls and clone size come straight from that table; D and trimming were deduced from the DNA. The sample has 130,000 to 150,000 clones, around 80% seen once; the top ten hold just under 2%. V was cut by 1 base and J by 9 bases, with 10 bases left in between. The germline V gene has CDR1 SGHVS and CDR2 FQNEAQ. CDR3 length: 13 residues. The source of this sequence is a woman aged 60-70 years with acute or convalescent COVID-19. Source material: peripheral blood. V gene TRBV7-8 combines with J gene TRBJ2-1, with D possibly TRBD2 on 6 matching bases. DNA for the CDR3: TGTGCCAGCAGCTTAGGACCAGCGGGTGAGCAGTTCTTC. Residues: CASSLGPAGEQFF. Full variable domain (missing parts from reference TRBV7-8 and TRBJ2-1): GAGVSQSPRYKVAKRGQDVALRCDPISGHVSLFWYQQALGQGPEFLTYFQNEAQLDKSGLPSDRFFAERPEGSVSTLKIQRTQQEDSAVYLCASSLGPAGEQFFGPGTRLTVL.